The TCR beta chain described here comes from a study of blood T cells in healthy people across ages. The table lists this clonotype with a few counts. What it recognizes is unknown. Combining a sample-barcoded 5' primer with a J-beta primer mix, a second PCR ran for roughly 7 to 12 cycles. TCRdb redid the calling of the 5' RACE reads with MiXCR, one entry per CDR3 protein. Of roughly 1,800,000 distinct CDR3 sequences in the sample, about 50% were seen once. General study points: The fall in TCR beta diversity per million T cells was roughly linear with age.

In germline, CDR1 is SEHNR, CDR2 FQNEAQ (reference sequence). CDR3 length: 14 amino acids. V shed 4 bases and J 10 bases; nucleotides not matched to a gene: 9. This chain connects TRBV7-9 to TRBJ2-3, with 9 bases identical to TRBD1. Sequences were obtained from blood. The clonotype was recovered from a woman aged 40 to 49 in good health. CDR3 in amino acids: CASSWTRDRDAQYF. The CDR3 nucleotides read TGTGCCAGCAGCTGGACCCGGGACAGGGACGCGCAGTATTTT.